These 18 T cell receptor beta chains were all obtained from the same sample, sequenced in a study of control samples from healthy donors and cancer patients. Sequencing used immunoSEQ multiplex PCR; TCRdb keeps in-frame clones, though not all of them. The sample records some 110,000 clones, 75% to 90% being singletons. The sequenced material came from PBMCs. The receptor set was obtained from a woman aged 45-59 years with colorectal cancer.

The rearrangement joins TRBV27 to TRBJ2-6; TRBD1 aligns across 7 bases. This CDR3 is built from 16 residues. Per the germline V gene, CDR1 is MNHEY and CDR2 is SMNVEV (reference sequence). The ends lost 3 bases at V and 2 bases at J; junction bases unmatched: 4. CDR3 residues: CASSFTGVTGANVLTF. For the CDR3, the DNA is TGTGCCAGCAGTTTCACAGGGGTAACTGGGGCCAACGTCCTGACTTTC.

V and J are TRBV7-9 and TRBJ2-2, with unresolved D. Trimming left V 7 bases short and J 1 base short, with 10 bases between. Germline CDR1 and CDR2: SEHNR and FQNEAQ (reference sequence). CDR3 length: 14 amino acids. Here the CDR3 reads CASTSRRNTGELFF. The CDR3 DNA sequence: TGTGCCAGCACTTCCAGGCGGAACACCGGGGAGCTGTTTTTT.

This clone was detected only once. The same CDR3 can be traced to other DNA sequences in this sample. The rearrangement uses TRBV18 and TRBJ1-1, with D unclear. This CDR3 is 14 amino acids long. Germline CDR1 is KGHSH and CDR2 is LQKENI. V was shortened by 2 bases and J by 3 bases, with 10 bases between the two germline ends. This CDR3 reads CASSPTVQDTEAFF. The CDR3 DNA reads TGTGCCAGCTCACCAACAGTGCAGGACACTGAAGCTTTCTTT.

The chain combines TRBV5-1 with TRBJ2-1; weak D call: TRBD1 (5 bases). The CDR3 covers 18 residues. Trimming stripped 0 bases from V and 6 bases from J, with 22 bases between. CDR1 is SGHRS and CDR2 is YFSETQ in the germline V gene. CDR3 sequence (DNA): TGCGCCAGCAGCTTGGTGGGGCCCCTAGAGCCTAGGACCAATGAGCAGTTCTTC. Translating it yields CASSLVGPLEPRTNEQFF.

The chain links TRBV5-1 to TRBJ2-1; the match to TRBD2 covers 10 bases. This CDR3 has 14 residues. Germline CDR1 is SGHRS and CDR2 is YFSETQ. V lost 5 bases, J lost 8 bases, and 7 bases stayed unmatched. For the CDR3, the DNA is TGCGCCAGCAGTCCACTAGCGGGATCCGATGAGCAGTTCTTC. It yields the protein CASSPLAGSDEQFF.

The CDR3: CASSPGRGPKGPRETQYF. The CDR3 DNA reads TGCGCCAGCAGTCCCGGGCGGGGGCCGAAGGGACCCCGGGAGACCCAGTACTTC. The chain links TRBV10-1 to TRBJ2-5, with D perhaps matching TRBD2 (7 bases). There are 18 residues in the CDR3. Trimming took off 5 bases at V and 5 bases at J, with 27 bases between the two ends. Germline V gives CDR1 WNHNN, CDR2 SYGVQD (reference sequence).

This chain connects TRBV10-3 to TRBJ2-2; D is unresolved. Germline assignment: CDR1 ENHRY and CDR2 SYGVKD. The CDR3 is 12 amino acids. Deletions cut 4 bases from V and 1 base from J, with 1 base between. CDR3 bases: TGTGCCATCAGTGGGAACACCGGGGAGCTGTTTTTT. Amino acids: CAISGNTGELFF.

This rearrangement joins TRBV6-5 to TRBJ2-3; TRBD2 matches 9 bases. CDR1 and CDR2 (germline): MNHEY, SVGAGI. The V and J ends lost 8 bases and 6 bases, in that order; junction bases with no gene match: 12. The CDR3 sequence is 15 residues long. CDR3 sequence: CASGPLAGEADTQYF. The CDR3 DNA follows: TGTGCCAGCGGCCCCTTAGCGGGAGAGGCGGATACGCAGTATTTT.

Regarding this clone: Other DNA sequences in this specimen translate into the identical CDR3. The CDR3 nucleotides are TGTGCCAGCAGCTTAGCCCTGAACACTGAAGCTTTCTTT. Protein sequence: CASSLALNTEAFF. The rearrangement joins TRBV7-8 to TRBJ1-1; no clear D gene. V lost 0 bases, J lost 0 bases, and 2 bases lay in between. The length of the CDR3 is 13 residues. CDR1 and CDR2 from the germline V gene are SGHVS and FQNEAQ.

The rearrangement links TRBV27 to TRBJ1-6; D is possibly TRBD1 (6 bases). V lost 3 bases and J lost 9, with 12 bases in between. Germline assignment: CDR1 MNHEY and CDR2 SMNVEV (reference sequence). The CDR3 length is 14 residues. The CDR3 spells CASSFGGWVSPLHF. In DNA, the CDR3 is TGTGCCAGCAGTTTCGGGGGCTGGGTTTCACCCCTCCACTTT.

A remark on this clone: Other nucleotide sequences in the sample specify the same CDR3. The chain links TRBV9 to TRBJ2-3; D remains ambiguous. The CDR3 sequence is 14 residues long. CDR1 and CDR2 (germline): SGDLS, YYNGEE. The V end lost 0 bases, the J end lost 1 base, and 6 bases lay between the germline ends. The CDR3 reads CASSVAGRTDTQYF. The CDR3 DNA reads TGTGCCAGCAGCGTAGCCGGCCGCACAGATACGCAGTATTTT. The full variable domain, with the rest looked up from reference TRBV9 and TRBJ2-3, is DSGVTQTPKHLITATGQRVTLRCSPRSGDLSVYWYQQSLDQGLQFLIQYYNGEERAKGNILERFSAQQFPDLHSELNLSSLELGDSALYFCASSVAGRTDTQYFGPGTRLTVL.

The rearrangement links TRBV28 to TRBJ1-1; 7 bases fit TRBD1. Per germline, CDR1 MDHEN and CDR2 SYDVKM. CDR3 length: 21 residues. V lost 2 bases to trimming and J lost 1 base; unmatched junction nucleotides: 22. CDR3 sequence reads: CASSLSWPQGIELWANTEAFF. For the CDR3, the DNA is TGTGCCAGCAGTTTAAGTTGGCCACAGGGGATTGAACTTTGGGCGAACACTGAAGCTTTCTTT.

The chain combines TRBV10-3 with TRBJ1-2; no clear D gene. The CDR3 spans 12 residues. The V gene lost 4 bases and the J gene lost 10 bases, with 13 bases spanning the gap. The germline CDR1 and CDR2 sequences are ENHRY and SYGVKD. The CDR3 DNA is TGTGCCATCAGTGGAAGCGCGCGGGACTACACCTTC. This codes for CAISGSARDYTF.

The rearrangement joins TRBV27 to TRBJ2-3, with D hard to call. CDR3 length: 14 amino acids. Trimming removed 6 bases from V and 2 bases from J, with 12 bases in between. Germline lookup yields CDR1 MNHEY and CDR2 SMNVEV (reference sequence). The CDR3: CASSYVSPTDTQYF. Here the CDR3 DNA reads TGTGCCAGCAGCTATGTTAGCCCCACAGATACGCAGTATTTT.

This sequence joins TRBV2 and TRBJ1-3, with 7 bases fitting TRBD1. CDR3 length: 14 residues. After removal of 5 bases from V and 2 bases from J, the junction contained 3 bases not matched to a gene. Germline CDR1 reads SNHLY; CDR2 reads FYNNEI. The CDR3 here is CASSYTGAGNTIYF. The DNA for the CDR3 is TGTGCCAGCAGTTACACAGGGGCTGGAAACACCATATATTTT.

This chain links TRBV5-1 with TRBJ2-1, with TRBD2 matching 8 bases. This CDR3 region has 15 residues. The germline gives CDR1 SGHRS, CDR2 YFSETQ. The V segment lost 4 bases and the J segment 7 bases; nucleotides outside the gene matches: 10. The CDR3 DNA is TGCGCCAGCAGCGAGGCAGCGGGAGTACTGAATGAGCAGTTCTTC. Protein product: CASSEAAGVLNEQFF.

The rearrangement joins TRBV5-1 to TRBJ2-3, with D tentatively TRBD1 or TRBD2 (6 bases each). The germline CDR1 and CDR2 sequences are SGHRS and YFSETQ. The CDR3 spans 15 residues. V was cut by 0 bases and J by 2 bases, with 10 bases left in between. The CDR3 loop is CASSLGGAPTDTQYF. The CDR3 DNA follows: TGCGCCAGCAGCTTGGGGGGGGCCCCCACAGATACGCAGTATTTT.

The rearrangement joins TRBV29-1 to TRBJ2-5, with TRBD2 as a possible D gene (5 bases). The CDR3 sequence is 12 residues long. CDR1 is SQVTM and CDR2 is ANQGSEA in the germline V gene. Trimming shortened V by 4 bases and J by 8 bases, and 14 bases separated the two germline ends. CDR3 amino acids: CSVGGPRATQYF. DNA of the CDR3: TGCAGCGTTGGCGGGCCCCGCGCCACCCAGTACTTC.